This T cell receptor (beta chain) was documented in a study of blood T cell repertoires in COVID-19. CDR1 SGHDT and CDR2 YYEEEE come from the germline V gene. V lost 4 bases to trimming and J lost 1 base, with 9 bases between them. The CDR3 runs to 13 residues. Data came from immunoSEQ multiplex PCR; TCRdb stores just in-frame clones and leaves some out. Among around 130,000 clones listed, 80% were seen once. The TCR was taken from a man aged 65 to 79 with acute or convalescent COVID-19. What was sequenced was peripheral blood. V is TRBV5-6 and J is TRBJ2-7; perhaps TRBD2 as D (6 bases). The CDR3 DNA follows: TGTGCCAGCAGCCGCGGGACTTCCTACGAGCAGTACTTC. It codes for CASSRGTSYEQYF. Filled out from reference TRBV5-6 and TRBJ2-7, the complete variable domain reads DAGVTQSPTHLIKTRGQQVTLRCSPKSGHDTVSWYQQALGQGPQFIFQYYEEEERQRGNFPDRFSGHQFPNYSSELNVNALLLGDSALYLCASSRGTSYEQYFGPGTRLTVT.